These T cell receptor beta chains were read from a single sample in a study of naive and memory T cell subsets. TCRdb ran MiXCR on the UMI-ligation and nested PCR reads and lists one entry per CDR3 protein. This table has 95,000 to 150,000 distinct CDR3 sequences, over 30% appearing once. The sample taken for sequencing was central memory CD4+ T cells from blood. These receptors were taken from a human donor in good health. The CDR3 runs from the conserved cysteine through the conserved F or W. The order of the fields is V gene, clone size, D gene, J gene, CDR3 DNA, CDR3 protein. A D gene is named only where the DNA matches it firmly. Expanded clones get a size class; other rows say once, few or many, or leave the size out.

V: TRBV6-1; size: NA; D: NA; J: TRBJ1-5; DNA: TGTGCCAGCAGTGAAGGGGCAGGGTGGGATCAGCCCCAGCATTTT; CDR3: CASSEGAGWDQPQHF
V: TRBV10-3; size: NA; D: TRBD2; J: TRBJ2-1; DNA: TGTGCCATCAGCCCTATAGCGGGAGGAGCTAACAATGAGCAGTTCTTC; CDR3: CAISPIAGGANNEQFF
V: TRBV20-1; size: NA; D: NA; J: TRBJ2-7; DNA: TGCAGTGCTCTACAAGCCTACGAGCAGTACTTC; CDR3: CSALQAYEQYF
V: TRBV5-4; size: NA; D: NA; J: TRBJ1-2; DNA: TGTGCCAGCAGCTTGGGGCAGGGTGACTATGGCTACACCTTC; CDR3: CASSLGQGDYGYTF
V: TRBV10-3; size: few; D: NA; J: TRBJ2-3; DNA: TGTGCCATCAGTGACGGGTCTAGCACAGATACGCAGTATTTT; CDR3: CAISDGSSTDTQYF
V: TRBV18; size: NA; D: TRBD2; J: TRBJ2-1; DNA: TGTGCCAGCTCACCCCCTAGCGGGAGTAATGTTAATGAGCAGTTCTTC; CDR3: CASSPPSGSNVNEQFF
V: TRBV20-1; size: NA; D: TRBD2; J: TRBJ2-1; DNA: TGCAGTGCTAGTGTGGGACTAGCGGTCTACAATGAGCAGTTCTTC; CDR3: CSASVGLAVYNEQFF
V: TRBV4-3; size: NA; D: TRBD1; J: TRBJ1-1; DNA: TGCGCCAGCAGCCTTTCCACAGGGGGGACTGAAGCTTTCTTT; CDR3: CASSLSTGGTEAFF
V: TRBV7-8; size: NA; D: TRBD1; J: TRBJ2-2; DNA: TGTGCCAGCAGCTTACCCTGGGGACAGGGTGGCACCGGGGAGCTGTTTTTT; CDR3: CASSLPWGQGGTGELFF
V: TRBV11-2; size: NA; D: NA; J: TRBJ1-6; DNA: TGTGCCAGCAGCTCGGGTCTGAATTCACCCCTCCACTTT; CDR3: CASSSGLNSPLHF
V: TRBV29-1; size: NA; D: TRBD1; J: TRBJ2-1; DNA: TGCAGCGTTGGTAGACAGGGGGGTGAGCAGTTCTTC; CDR3: CSVGRQGGEQFF
V: TRBV29-1; size: NA; D: NA; J: TRBJ2-7; DNA: TGCAGCGTTGAAGTCAGGACAGCTTCCTACGAGCAGTACTTC; CDR3: CSVEVRTASYEQYF
V: TRBV18; size: NA; D: TRBD1; J: TRBJ1-5; DNA: TGTGCCAGCTCGGTTCAGGGAGACAGGGGGCCCCAGCATTTT; CDR3: CASSVQGDRGPQHF
V: TRBV9; size: NA; D: TRBD2; J: TRBJ2-5; DNA: TGTGCCAGCAGCGTAGCGGCGCGGGGGGCCCAAGAGACCCAGTACTTC; CDR3: CASSVAARGAQETQYF
V: TRBV7-8; size: few; D: TRBD1; J: TRBJ2-1; DNA: TGTGCCAGCAGCTTGGGGGGAAGACAGGGGGCTTACAATGAGCAGTTCTTC; CDR3: CASSLGGRQGAYNEQFF
V: TRBV29-1; size: few; D: NA; J: TRBJ1-1; DNA: TGCAGCGTTGCATCCCAGAGGAACACTGAAGCTTTCTTT; CDR3: CSVASQRNTEAFF
V: TRBV7-9; size: NA; D: NA; J: TRBJ2-7; DNA: TGTGCCAGCAGCGTCGCAGGGGTCGGGCCCTACGAGCAGTACTTC; CDR3: CASSVAGVGPYEQYF
V: TRBV7-2; size: NA; D: NA; J: TRBJ1-3; DNA: TGTGCCAGCAGCCAGGGACCGGAAGACACCATATATTTT; CDR3: CASSQGPEDTIYF
V: TRBV29-1; size: NA; D: TRBD1; J: TRBJ1-1; DNA: TGCAGCGTAGACGACAGGGGGAACACTGAAGCTTTCTTT; CDR3: CSVDDRGNTEAFF
V: TRBV20-1; size: many; D: TRBD2; J: TRBJ2-7; DNA: TGCAGTGCTAGGGCTTCTAGCGGGAGGACCTACGAGCAGTACTTC; CDR3: CSARASSGRTYEQYF
V: TRBV5-1; size: once; D: TRBD1; J: TRBJ1-2; DNA: TGCGCCAGCAGCTTGAGTCAGGGGGCTTATGGCTACACCTTC; CDR3: CASSLSQGAYGYTF
V: TRBV12-3/TRBV12-4; size: NA; D: TRBD1; J: TRBJ2-7; DNA: TGTGCCAACAGTTCGACAGGGGGCCCCTACGAGCAGTACTTC; CDR3: CANSSTGGPYEQYF
V: TRBV20-1; size: NA; D: NA; J: TRBJ2-2; DNA: TGCAGTGCTAGAGATGAGTGGACGAACACCGGGGAGCTGTTTTTT; CDR3: CSARDEWTNTGELFF
V: TRBV3-1; size: few; D: NA; J: TRBJ1-5; DNA: TGTGCCAGCAGCCAAGGCATGAGCAATCAGCCCCAGCATTTT; CDR3: CASSQGMSNQPQHF
V: TRBV15; size: few; D: TRBD2; J: TRBJ2-1; DNA: TGTGCCACCAGCAGAGGAGGGACTACGACCGGCTATGAGCAGTTCTTC; CDR3: CATSRGGTTTGYEQFF
V: TRBV4-1; size: few; D: NA; J: TRBJ1-1; DNA: TGCGCCAGCAGCCAAGATAGCGGGGGACGGAACACTGAAGCTTTCTTT; CDR3: CASSQDSGGRNTEAFF
V: TRBV20-1; size: NA; D: TRBD2; J: TRBJ2-1; DNA: TGCAGTGCTAGAGATCGGGGTAGCGGGGACCCCAATGAGCAGTTCTTC; CDR3: CSARDRGSGDPNEQFF
V: TRBV28; size: NA; D: NA; J: TRBJ2-3; DNA: TGTGCCAGCGATAGCTTTTCCAGCACAGATACGCAGTATTTT; CDR3: CASDSFSSTDTQYF
V: TRBV28; size: NA; D: TRBD2; J: TRBJ2-1; DNA: TGTGCCAGCAGTGGACTAGCGGGAGGGCCGGGTAATGAGCAGTTCTTC; CDR3: CASSGLAGGPGNEQFF
V: TRBV28; size: few; D: NA; J: TRBJ2-1; DNA: TGTGCCAGCAGGGATTTCGGGGCCCAAAGCTCCTACAATGAGCAGTTCTTC; CDR3: CASRDFGAQSSYNEQFF
V: TRBV6-6; size: once; D: NA; J: TRBJ2-2; DNA: TGTGCCAGCAGTTATGGCAGGGGGCGAGGGAGGGCCACCGGGGAGCTGTTTTTT; CDR3: CASSYGRGRGRATGELFF
V: TRBV7-8; size: many; D: TRBD1; J: TRBJ2-1; DNA: TGTGCCAGCAGCTTAGCGAACGTCCCGGGACAGGCGAGACCACAGTTCTTC; CDR3: CASSLANVPGQARPQFF
V: TRBV29-1; size: NA; D: NA; J: TRBJ2-5; DNA: TGCAGCGTTGATAAAGGTTCCGGGGAGACCCAGTACTTC; CDR3: CSVDKGSGETQYF
V: TRBV20-1; size: many; D: TRBD2; J: TRBJ2-3; DNA: TGCAGTGCCAGACTAGCTATCCTAATCGATACGCAGTATTTT; CDR3: CSARLAILIDTQYF
V: TRBV6-2/TRBV6-3; size: NA; D: NA; J: TRBJ1-1; DNA: TGTGCCAGCAGTTACTTCTTGCGGGGCCGGGCTGAAGCTTTCTTT; CDR3: CASSYFLRGRAEAFF
V: TRBV19; size: few; D: NA; J: TRBJ2-1; DNA: TGTGCCAGTAGCCCCCCCGGGCGTATCGTTAGCTCCTACAATGAGCAGTTCTTC; CDR3: CASSPPGRIVSSYNEQFF
V: TRBV20-1; size: NA; D: NA; J: TRBJ2-3; DNA: TGCAGTGCCAGTAGGGAGGCGCAGTATTTT; CDR3: CSASREAQYF